A single sample is the source of the 29 T cell receptor beta chains below, sequenced in a study of blood T cells in healthy people across ages. A second PCR, run for roughly 7 to 11 cycles, used a sample-barcoded 5' primer plus a J-beta primer mix. MiXCR, applied by TCRdb to the 5' RACE reads, yields one record per CDR3 protein. The sample has 1.5 million to 2 million distinct CDR3 sequences; less than 50% are singletons. The sample taken for sequencing was blood. The receptors here all came from a middle-aged woman in good health.

This sequence joins TRBV6-5 and TRBJ2-3; D perhaps matches TRBD2 (5 bases). The CDR3 length is 13 residues. Trimming removed 5 bases at V and 6 bases at J, with 12 bases between. CDR1 and CDR2 from the germline V gene are MNHEY and SVGAGI. CDR3 coding DNA: TGTGCCAGCAGTGTCGGACTCTATGATACGCAGTATTTT. This translates into CASSVGLYDTQYF.

This clonotype was seen only a few times. This chain links TRBV29-1 with TRBJ2-7, with 10 bases that match TRBD2. Germline V CDR1 and CDR2: SQVTM, ANQGSEA. CDR3 size: 14 residues. V gave up 1 base and J gave up 3 bases; unmatched junction bases: 3. CDR3 coding DNA: TGCAGCGTTGAAGCCCGGACTAGCGGCTACGAGCAGTACTTC. Translated, it gives CSVEARTSGYEQYF.

This chain connects TRBV11-2 to TRBJ2-1; weak D call: TRBD2 (5 bases). This CDR3 spans 12 amino acids. The germline V gene encodes CDR1 SGHAT and CDR2 FQNNGV. V dropped 3 bases and J dropped 14 bases, with 14 bases sitting between them. The CDR3 region has the DNA TGTGCCAGCAGCTTCCCGGGTGAGGGAGAGTTCTTC. The encoded protein is CASSFPGEGEFF. Drawing the rest from reference TRBV11-2 and TRBJ2-1, the complete variable domain is EAGVAQSPRYKIIEKRQSVAFWCNPISGHATLYWYQQILGQGPKLLIQFQNNGVVDDSQLPKDRFSAERLKGVDSTLKIQPAKLEDSAVYLCASSFPGEGEFFGPGTRLTVL.

The V gene is TRBV6-2 or TRBV6-3, the J gene TRBJ2-4; 8 positions agree with TRBD2. The end of the DNA is better explained by TRBJ2-5, so the J call may be wrong. Germline CDR1 is MNHEY and CDR2 is SVGEGT. This CDR3 comprises 12 residues. The CDR3 spells CASKTSGETQYF. The CDR3, as DNA: TGTGCCAGCAAAACTAGCGGAGAGACCCAGTACTTC.

This CDR3 reads CASSSGLAGLSTDTQYF. The CDR3 DNA reads as TGTGCCAGCAGTTCGGGACTAGCGGGGCTTAGCACAGATACGCAGTATTTT. The chain carries TRBV27 and TRBJ2-3; TRBD2 aligns across 13 bases. The CDR3 consists of 17 residues. V trimming: 4 bases; J trimming: 0 bases; junction bases outside the gene matches: 4. Per the germline V gene, CDR1 is MNHEY and CDR2 is SMNVEV (reference sequence).

The chain has TRBV2 and TRBJ2-1; no clear D gene. CDR3 length: 12 amino acids. Germline-derived CDR1 and CDR2 are SNHLY and FYNNEI. V was clipped by 8 bases and J by 6 bases, with 11 bases between them. CDR3: CASPLNGNEQFF. The CDR3, as DNA: TGTGCCAGCCCGCTTAATGGCAATGAGCAGTTCTTC.

The rearrangement uses TRBV9 and TRBJ2-7; D is unresolved. Trimming removed 2 bases at V and 1 base at J, with 4 bases between. Germline CDR1 SGDLS, CDR2 YYNGEE. CDR3 length: 12 residues. CDR3 in amino acids: CASSVRSYEQYF. The CDR3 DNA reads as TGTGCCAGCAGCGTTAGATCCTACGAGCAGTACTTC.

In this sample, this clonotype turned up once. The chain has TRBV29-1 and TRBJ2-4, with 8 bases lining up with TRBD2. Germline CDR1 reads SQVTM; CDR2 reads ANQGSEA. V was clipped by 7 bases and J by 8 bases; unmatched bases: 13. The CDR3 is made up of 14 amino acids. Here the CDR3 DNA reads TGCAGCGGGGAGGGACGAGCGGGGGAACACATTCAGTACTTC. Its translation is CSGEGRAGEHIQYF.

The chain carries TRBV5-5 and TRBJ2-1; TRBD1 matches at 7 bases. With the DNA end fitting TRBJ2-7 better, the J assignment may be wrong. The CDR3 is 15 amino acids. CDR1 and CDR2 (germline): SGHKS, YYEKEE (reference sequence). CDR3 in amino acids: CASTSVTGTYNEQYF. In DNA form, the CDR3 reads TGTGCCAGCACGTCTGTGACAGGGACCTACAATGAGCAGTACTTC.

This clonotype has a handful of counts. The chain recombines TRBV29-1 with TRBJ2-1; 10 nucleotides line up with TRBD1. CDR1 SQVTM and CDR2 ANQGSEA come from the germline V gene. Trimming took 7 bases from V and 7 from J; bases not matched to a gene: 10. The CDR3 runs to 14 residues. CDR3 nucleotide sequence: TGCAGCGCCCCGGGGACAGGGGTCGGAAATGAGCAGTTCTTC. Its protein is CSAPGTGVGNEQFF.

This clonotype appeared once. The chain has TRBV6-2 or TRBV6-3 and TRBJ2-5; tentatively, D is TRBD1 (5 bases). There are 14 residues in the CDR3. V was trimmed by 5 bases and J by 5 bases, leaving 15 bases between them. Looked up from germline, CDR1 is MNHEY and CDR2 is SVGEGT. CDR3 loop: CASSPSGRVETQYF. The CDR3 bases are TGTGCCAGCAGTCCTTCGGGCAGGGTGGAGACCCAGTACTTC.

The chain uses TRBV7-2 and TRBJ2-5; D not certain. CDR3 length: 16 amino acids. V was cut by 1 base and J by 9 bases, with 21 bases left in between. Germline V gene data show CDR1 as SGHTA and CDR2 as FQGNSA. The CDR3 protein is CASSLEVRASGAAQYF. As DNA, the CDR3 is TGTGCCAGCAGCTTAGAAGTAAGGGCTTCGGGTGCGGCCCAGTACTTC.

The chain uses TRBV4-2 and TRBJ2-3; 8 bases are shared with TRBD2. The germline gives CDR1 LGHNA, CDR2 YNFKEQ. This CDR3 contains 16 residues. V lost 0 bases, J lost 2 bases, and 4 bases stayed unmatched. The CDR3 sequence: CASSQDLGLATDTQYF. The DNA for the CDR3 is TGTGCCAGCAGCCAAGATCTAGGACTAGCCACAGATACGCAGTATTTT.

This clonotype was found a few times. The V gene is TRBV12-3 or TRBV12-4, the J gene TRBJ1-2; TRBD1 matches 9 bases. This CDR3 has 14 residues. J lost 7 bases, V lost 5 bases, and 8 bases had no gene match. The CDR3 sequence is CASSPVTGGTGYTF. As DNA, the CDR3 is TGTGCCAGCAGTCCCGTAACAGGGGGCACTGGCTACACCTTC.

In regard to this clonotype: A much larger clone sits a single nucleotide away, making a read error possible. The chain carries TRBV29-1 and TRBJ2-4; maybe TRBD2 (5 bases). The J call may be wrong; the DNA end is better matched by TRBJ2-5. Per germline, CDR1 SQVTM and CDR2 ANQGSEA. This CDR3 is 13 amino acids long. CDR3 coding DNA: TGCAGCGTAGAGGAACTAGTTGAAGAGACCCAGTACTTC. This codes for CSVEELVEETQYF.

J is TRBJ1-4 and V is TRBV5-1, with 8 bases that match TRBD1. CDR1 and CDR2 (germline): SGHRS, YFSETQ. V gave up 4 bases and J gave up 2 bases; unmatched junction bases: 7. This CDR3 is 16 amino acids long. CDR3 in DNA: TGCGCCAGCAGCCTTGGACAGGGAGGGACTAATGAAAAACTGTTTTTT. Amino acids: CASSLGQGGTNEKLFF. Filled out from reference TRBV5-1 and TRBJ1-4, the complete variable domain reads KAGVTQTPRYLIKTRGQQVTLSCSPISGHRSVSWYQQTPGQGLQFLFEYFSETQRNKGNFPGRFSGRQFSNSRSEMNVSTLELGDSALYLCASSLGQGGTNEKLFFGSGTQLSVL.

This clonotype turned up a few times. The chain has TRBV14 and TRBJ2-1; 8 positions agree with TRBD1. CDR1 is SGHDN and CDR2 is FVKESK in the germline V gene. CDR3 length equals 15 residues. After removal of 2 bases from V and 4 bases from J, the junction contained 4 bases not matched to a gene. The CDR3 DNA follows: TGTGCCAGCAGCCAACGGGACAGGCAATACAATGAGCAGTTCTTC. Encoded protein: CASSQRDRQYNEQFF.

At least ten counts were recorded for this clonotype. The CDR3 nucleotides read TGTGCCAGCAGCGGGCGCACAGATACGCAGTATTTT. Translating gives CASSGRTDTQYF. The gene calls are TRBV7-3 and TRBJ2-3, with no clear D. Germline-derived CDR1 and CDR2 are SGHTA and FQGTGA. V was trimmed by 5 bases and J by 1 base, leaving 4 bases between them. There are 12 residues in the CDR3.

The chain uses TRBV29-1 and TRBJ2-3; a possible D gene is TRBD1 (5 bases). Per the germline V gene, CDR1 is SQVTM and CDR2 is ANQGSEA. The CDR3 has 15 residues. V gave up 1 base and J gave up 2 bases, with 13 bases separating them. In DNA, the CDR3 is TGCAGCGTTGAAGGTCAGGGTACAGACACAGATACGCAGTATTTT. It is translated as CSVEGQGTDTDTQYF.

V gene TRBV5-1 combines with J gene TRBJ2-1; D gene ambiguous. Looked up from germline, CDR1 is SGHRS and CDR2 is YFSETQ. This CDR3 has 14 amino acids. V was pared by 3 bases and J by 4 bases, with 11 bases between. The CDR3 sequence is CASSSDSLYNEQFF. The CDR3 bases are TGCGCCAGCAGCTCTGACTCCTTATACAATGAGCAGTTCTTC. The variable domain in full, with the rest retrieved from reference TRBV5-1 and TRBJ2-1, is KAGVTQTPRYLIKTRGQQVTLSCSPISGHRSVSWYQQTPGQGLQFLFEYFSETQRNKGNFPGRFSGRQFSNSRSEMNVSTLELGDSALYLCASSSDSLYNEQFFGPGTRLTVL.

The chain joins TRBV28 to TRBJ2-7; possible D gene TRBD1, 6 bases. Germline V CDR1 and CDR2: MDHEN, SYDVKM. With 1 base removed from V and 2 bases from J, the gap between germline ends came to 12 bases. The CDR3 length is 15 residues. CDR3 sequence (DNA): TGTGCCAGCAGTTTATTTTGGGGGCAGACCTACGAGCAGTACTTC. This sequence encodes CASSLFWGQTYEQYF. The whole variable domain, filled in from reference TRBV28 and TRBJ2-7, reads DVKVTQSSRYLVKRTGEKVFLECVQDMDHENMFWYRQDPGLGLRLIYFSYDVKMKEKGDIPEGYSVSREKKERFSLILESASTNQTSMYLCASSLFWGQTYEQYFGPGTRLTVT.

This clonotype was counted at least ten times. The V call is TRBV7-2, the J call TRBJ1-1; D is unclear. The CDR3 totals 16 residues. The ends were cut back, 5 bases at V and 0 bases at J, with 16 bases in the middle. Per germline, CDR1 SGHTA and CDR2 FQGNSA. This CDR3 reads CASSPEGRRMNTEAFF. Written as DNA, the CDR3 is TGTGCCAGCAGCCCTGAAGGACGGCGGATGAACACTGAAGCTTTCTTT.

The chain uses TRBV4-3 and TRBJ1-2; D not resolved. The ends were cut back, 0 bases at V and 8 bases at J, with 13 bases in the middle. This CDR3 has 14 amino acids. Germline CDR1 LGHNA, CDR2 YSLEER. The CDR3 DNA reads TGCGCCAGCAGCCAAGAGATTAACGGAGCGGGCTACACCTTC. Protein: CASSQEINGAGYTF.

Remarks on this clonotype: The junction and the germline gene differ at one end; a read error may be behind it. This rearrangement joins TRBV9 to TRBJ2-3; D is possibly TRBD2 (6 bases). From germline, CDR1 is SGDLS and CDR2 YYNGEE. The CDR3 spans 16 residues. The CDR3 DNA sequence: TGCACCAGCAGCGGAAGCGGGTTACCTAGCACAGATACGCGGTATTTT. It yields the protein CTSSGSGLPSTDTRYF.

Comment on this clonotype: Its ends do not fully match the called genes, so a read error is possible. This chain connects TRBV15 to TRBJ2-1; 11 bases match TRBD1. The germline gives CDR1 LNHNV, CDR2 YYDKDF (reference sequence). The CDR3 runs 15 residues. In DNA, the CDR3 is TGTGCCACCAGCAGGGGACAGGGGGGATACAGTGAGCAGTTCTTC. It codes for CATSRGQGGYSEQFF.

The genes are TRBV7-9 and TRBJ1-2; D not resolved. V was cut by 6 bases and J by 4 bases, with 15 bases left in between. Per the germline V gene, CDR1 is SEHNR and CDR2 is FQNEAQ (reference sequence). The CDR3 covers 14 residues. The CDR3 nucleotides are TGTGCCAGCAGTCCCCCTGGGTTGGGCTATGGCTACACCTTC. Residues: CASSPPGLGYGYTF.

This clonotype has only a few counts. The rearrangement joins TRBV7-9 to TRBJ1-2; D gene uncertain. V lost 6 bases to trimming and J lost 2 bases, with 7 bases between them. The CDR3 totals 12 residues. The V gene's germline CDR1 is SEHNR and CDR2 FQNEAQ (reference sequence). The CDR3 protein is CASRFDNYGYTF. CDR3 nucleotides: TGTGCCAGCAGATTTGACAACTATGGCTACACCTTC.

The genes are TRBV6-5 and TRBJ1-5, with D unclear. The CDR3 totals 15 residues. Per the germline V gene, CDR1 is MNHEY and CDR2 is SVGAGI. The V end was cut by 2 bases, the J end by 0 bases, with 8 bases between. CDR3 amino acids: CASSYNKDSNQPQHF. In nucleotides, the CDR3 is TGTGCCAGCAGTTACAACAAGGATAGCAATCAGCCCCAGCATTTT.

The V gene is TRBV28, the J gene TRBJ2-7, with D tentatively TRBD1 (5 bases). The CDR3 spans 16 residues. V was pared by 6 bases and J by 2 bases, with 20 bases between. Looked up from germline, CDR1 is MDHEN and CDR2 is SYDVKM. CDR3 protein: CASSKHRTPIPYEQYF. For the CDR3, the DNA is TGTGCCAGCAGCAAACATCGGACACCTATTCCCTACGAGCAGTACTTC.